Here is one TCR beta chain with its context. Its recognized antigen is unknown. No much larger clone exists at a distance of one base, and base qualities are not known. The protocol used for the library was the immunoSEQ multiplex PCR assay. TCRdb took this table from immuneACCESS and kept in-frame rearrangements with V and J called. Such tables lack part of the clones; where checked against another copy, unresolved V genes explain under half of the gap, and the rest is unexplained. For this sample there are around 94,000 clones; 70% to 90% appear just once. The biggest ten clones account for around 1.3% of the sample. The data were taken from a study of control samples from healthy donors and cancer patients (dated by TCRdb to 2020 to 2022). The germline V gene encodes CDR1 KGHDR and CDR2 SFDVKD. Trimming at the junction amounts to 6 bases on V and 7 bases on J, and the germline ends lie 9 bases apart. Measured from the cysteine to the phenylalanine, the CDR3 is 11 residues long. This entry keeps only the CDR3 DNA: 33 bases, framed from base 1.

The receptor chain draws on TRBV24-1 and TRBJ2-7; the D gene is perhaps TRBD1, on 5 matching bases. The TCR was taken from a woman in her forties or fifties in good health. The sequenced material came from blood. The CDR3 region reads CATSPQEEQYF. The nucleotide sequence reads TGTGCCACCAGTCCACAGGAAGAGCAGTACTTC.